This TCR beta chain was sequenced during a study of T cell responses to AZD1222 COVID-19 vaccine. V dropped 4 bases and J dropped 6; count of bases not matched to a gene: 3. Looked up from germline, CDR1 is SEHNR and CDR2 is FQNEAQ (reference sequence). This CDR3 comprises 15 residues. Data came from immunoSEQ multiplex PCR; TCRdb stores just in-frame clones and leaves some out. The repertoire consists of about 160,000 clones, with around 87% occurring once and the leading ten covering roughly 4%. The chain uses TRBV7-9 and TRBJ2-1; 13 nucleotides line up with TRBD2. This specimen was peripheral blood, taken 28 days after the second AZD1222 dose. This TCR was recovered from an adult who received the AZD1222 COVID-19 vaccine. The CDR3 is CASSSRLAGGNEQFF. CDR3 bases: TGTGCCAGCAGCTCAAGACTAGCGGGGGGCAATGAGCAGTTCTTC.